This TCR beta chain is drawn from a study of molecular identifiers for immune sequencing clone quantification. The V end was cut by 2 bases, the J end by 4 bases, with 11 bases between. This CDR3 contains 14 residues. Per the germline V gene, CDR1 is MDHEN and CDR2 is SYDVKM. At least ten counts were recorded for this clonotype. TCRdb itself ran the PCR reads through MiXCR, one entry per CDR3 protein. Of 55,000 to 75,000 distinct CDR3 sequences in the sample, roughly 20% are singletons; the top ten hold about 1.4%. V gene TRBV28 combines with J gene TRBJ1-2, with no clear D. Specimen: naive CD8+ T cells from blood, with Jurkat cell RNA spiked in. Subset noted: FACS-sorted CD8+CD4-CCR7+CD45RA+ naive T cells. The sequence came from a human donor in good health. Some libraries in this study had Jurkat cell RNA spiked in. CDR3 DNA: TGTGCCAGCAGTTTAACTAGGGTTGGCTATGGCTACACCTTC. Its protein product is CASSLTRVGYGYTF.